Each of the 26 T cell receptor beta chains below was sequenced from the same sample in a study of sequential checkpoint blockade in melanoma. Repertoires were generated with immunoSEQ multiplex PCR, while TCRdb's copy carries only in-frame clones and drops some. The sample holds 20,000 to 25,000 clones; roughly four fifths are singletons and the top ten take around 10%. Indicated treatment: randomized to nivolumab then ipilimumab (arm A) or the reverse (arm B). This specimen was CD8+ T cells sorted from blood (inferred from file names), taken from a patient given nivolumab and ipilimumab in sequence. These receptors came from a human donor with melanoma.

This clone was found a few times. The chain carries TRBV30 and TRBJ1-2; weak D call: TRBD1 (6 bases). CDR3 size: 14 residues. V was pared by 0 bases and J by 4 bases, with 12 bases between. Germline V gene data show CDR1 as GTSNPN and CDR2 as SVGIG (reference sequence). This CDR3 is CAWSVQGLSYGYTF. The CDR3 DNA sequence: TGTGCCTGGAGTGTACAGGGTCTAAGCTATGGCTACACCTTC.

This chain connects TRBV5-1 to TRBJ2-5; no reliable D call. CDR3 length: 14 residues. V was cut by 0 bases and J by 5 bases, with 11 bases left in between. Germline lookup yields CDR1 SGHRS and CDR2 YFSETQ. CDR3 in amino acids: CASSLEVARETQYF. DNA of the CDR3: TGCGCCAGCAGCTTGGAAGTCGCGAGGGAGACCCAGTACTTC.

V gene TRBV19 combines with J gene TRBJ1-1; 7 bases match TRBD1. Germline assignment: CDR1 LNHDA and CDR2 SQIVND (reference sequence). The CDR3 contains 16 residues. V shed 6 bases and J 1 base; nucleotides not matched to a gene: 11. CDR3 DNA sequence: TGTGCCAGTAGGGTTGGAACAGGGGCCCCGAACACTGAAGCTTTCTTT. Its translation: CASRVGTGAPNTEAFF.

The chain combines TRBV2 with TRBJ2-1; possible D gene TRBD1, 5 bases. Germline V lookup: CDR1 SNHLY, CDR2 FYNNEI. Trimming removed 3 bases from V and 0 bases from J, with 6 bases in between. The CDR3 totals 14 residues. CDR3 in amino acids: CASSDRGSYNEQFF. As DNA, the CDR3 is TGTGCCAGCAGTGATAGGGGCTCCTACAATGAGCAGTTCTTC.

The chain combines TRBV4-3 with TRBJ2-1; 12 nucleotides line up with TRBD1. Per germline, CDR1 LGHNA and CDR2 YSLEER. This CDR3 is 17 amino acids long. After removal of 3 bases from V and 6 bases from J, the junction contained 9 bases not matched to a gene. The CDR3 nucleotides read TGCGCCAGCAGCCAGGGACAGGGGGCGACCTACTCCAATGAGCAGTTCTTC. Translation: CASSQGQGATYSNEQFF.

The chain uses TRBV4-2 and TRBJ2-7; 7 bases match TRBD2. Germline V gene lookup returns CDR1 LGHNA and CDR2 YNFKEQ. Germline trimming cut 0 bases from V and 0 bases from J; bases unmatched to any gene: 5. The CDR3 extends over 16 amino acids. The CDR3 region has the DNA TGTGCCAGCAGCCAAGATGGGCAGCGGGACTCCTACGAGCAGTACTTC. Translation gives CASSQDGQRDSYEQYF.

V gene TRBV6-6 combines with J gene TRBJ2-1; D is ambiguous. With 6 bases removed from V and 9 bases from J, the gap between germline ends came to 12 bases. Germline V lookup: CDR1 MNHNY, CDR2 SVGAGI (reference sequence). This CDR3 comprises 12 residues. The CDR3 here is CASSPSMSEQFF. CDR3 nucleotide sequence: TGTGCCAGCAGCCCCTCTATGAGTGAGCAGTTCTTC.

The chain recombines TRBV4-2 with TRBJ2-2, with 15 bases lining up with TRBD2. The V segment lost 5 bases and the J segment 2 bases; nucleotides outside the gene matches: 3. Germline V gene data show CDR1 as LGHNA and CDR2 as YNFKEQ. The CDR3 covers 17 residues. CDR3 residues: CASSRTSGRDNTGELFF. Written as DNA, the CDR3 is TGTGCCAGCAGCAGGACTAGCGGGAGGGACAACACCGGGGAGCTGTTTTTT.

This clone occurred a few times. J is TRBJ2-7 and V is TRBV5-5; a possible D gene is TRBD1 (5 bases). CDR3 length: 15 amino acids. V gave up 0 bases and J gave up 3 bases, with 13 bases separating them. CDR1 and CDR2 (germline): SGHKS, YYEKEE (reference sequence). The chain's CDR3 is CASSLEAGQGYEQYF. CDR3 coding DNA: TGTGCCAGCAGCTTGGAGGCAGGGCAGGGCTACGAGCAGTACTTC.

This rearrangement joins TRBV27 to TRBJ2-7; 11 nucleotides agree with TRBD1. The CDR3 has 13 residues. V was pared by 6 bases and J by 7 bases, with 5 bases of the junction left unmatched. CDR1 and CDR2 (germline): MNHEY, SMNVEV (reference sequence). CDR3 coding DNA: TGTGCCAGCAGCGGGGACAGGGGGAGGGAGCAGTACTTC. Its protein product is CASSGDRGREQYF.

The chain uses TRBV29-1 and TRBJ2-5; 7 nucleotides align to TRBD2. The CDR3 is 12 amino acids. In germline, CDR1 is SQVTM, CDR2 ANQGSEA. Trimming removed 5 bases from V and 3 bases from J; junction bases left unmatched: 3. The CDR3 is CSVRSGKETQYF. The CDR3 DNA sequence: TGCAGCGTTAGGAGCGGGAAAGAGACCCAGTACTTC.

This clone was counted between two and nine times. The chain couples TRBV9 to TRBJ2-2; possible D gene TRBD2, 6 bases. V shed 4 bases and J shed 7 bases, with 17 bases lying between them. The germline V gene encodes CDR1 SGDLS and CDR2 YYNGEE. CDR3 length equals 15 residues. The CDR3 protein is CASSPPRRRGGELFF. The CDR3 DNA reads TGTGCCAGCAGCCCCCCGCGGAGGCGGGGCGGGGAGCTGTTTTTT.

This chain joins TRBV28 and TRBJ2-7; a possible D gene is TRBD1 (6 bases). Germline assignment: CDR1 MDHEN and CDR2 SYDVKM. V was shortened by 2 bases and J by 2 bases, with 13 bases between the two germline ends. This CDR3 has 15 amino acids. CDR3 residues: CASSLGTRGTYEQYF. DNA for the CDR3: TGTGCCAGCAGTTTAGGAACCAGGGGCACCTACGAGCAGTACTTC.

There are a few counts of this clone. The rearrangement uses TRBV28 and TRBJ1-5; no clear D. From germline, CDR1 is MDHEN and CDR2 SYDVKM. V lost 5 bases to trimming and J lost 9 bases, with 11 bases between them. There are 12 residues in the CDR3. CDR3 in DNA: TGTGCCAGCAGTGCCAGTTTTGGGCCCCAGCATTTT. Its translation is CASSASFGPQHF.

The V and J genes are TRBV27 and TRBJ2-5; D gene uncertain. CDR3 length: 14 amino acids. Between the trimmed V and J ends, which lost 4 bases and 10 bases, there was a span of 19 bases. Per the germline V gene, CDR1 is MNHEY and CDR2 is SMNVEV (reference sequence). The CDR3 here is CASSSGTVPPYQYF. CDR3 bases: TGTGCCAGCAGTTCAGGCACAGTCCCCCCCTACCAGTACTTC.

The gene calls are TRBV2 and TRBJ2-5, with a weak D call TRBD2 (6 bases). This CDR3 spans 15 amino acids. V shed 3 bases and J shed 2 bases, with 13 bases lying between them. The germline CDR1 and CDR2 sequences are SNHLY and FYNNEI. In nucleotides, the CDR3 is TGTGCCAGCAGTGATAGGACGCGGGGTCAAGAGACCCAGTACTTC. This gives the protein CASSDRTRGQETQYF.

V usage is TRBV28 and J usage is TRBJ1-3; possible D gene TRBD1, 5 bases. The CDR3 spans 15 residues. The germline CDR1 and CDR2 sequences are MDHEN and SYDVKM. Trimming shortened V by 4 bases and J by 5 bases, and 15 bases separated the two germline ends. CDR3 coding DNA: TGTGCCAGCAGTTCTCCATCAGGGAAGCGAAACACCATATATTTT. Protein product: CASSSPSGKRNTIYF.

The rearrangement links TRBV5-4 to TRBJ2-3; the match to TRBD2 covers 7 bases. The CDR3 is made up of 16 amino acids. V lost 4 bases, J lost 5 bases, and 13 bases stayed unmatched. Germline values: CDR1 SGHNT, CDR2 YYREEE (reference sequence). CDR3 coding DNA: TGTGCCAGCAGCCCGGGAGGCCAGCGGGGATTAGATACGCAGTATTTT. As protein: CASSPGGQRGLDTQYF.

The chain uses TRBV18 and TRBJ2-7; D remains unclear. CDR3 length: 12 residues. Trimming left V 2 bases short and J 3 bases short, with 5 bases between. Germline V gene lookup returns CDR1 KGHSH and CDR2 LQKENI. CDR3 sequence reads: CASSPTGYEQYF. The DNA of the CDR3 is TGTGCCAGCTCACCAACGGGCTACGAGCAGTACTTC.

This sequence joins TRBV27 and TRBJ2-6; D remains ambiguous. The V and J ends lost 6 bases and 4 bases respectively, with 7 bases between them. The CDR3 extends over 13 amino acids. CDR1 is MNHEY and CDR2 is SMNVEV in the germline V gene (reference sequence). As DNA, the CDR3 is TGTGCCAGCAGCAGGTCAGGGGCCAACGTCCTGACTTTC. Its protein product is CASSRSGANVLTF.

This clone appeared once. The V call is TRBV6-1, the J call TRBJ2-1; 9 nucleotides line up with TRBD1. There are 15 residues in the CDR3. Germline values: CDR1 MNHNS, CDR2 SASEGT. J was trimmed by 9 bases and V by 6 bases; bases with no gene match: 12. The CDR3 DNA reads as TGTGCCAGCAGCATTAGGGGACAGGGAGGTCGTGAGCAGTTCTTC. Translating gives CASSIRGQGGREQFF.

The CDR3 is CSVEQGSETQYF. Written as DNA, the CDR3 is TGCAGCGTTGAACAGGGGTCGGAGACCCAGTACTTC. This chain links TRBV29-1 with TRBJ2-5; a weak D match, TRBD1 (6 bases). V shed 2 bases and J shed 5 bases, with 9 bases lying between them. CDR1 is SQVTM, CDR2 ANQGSEA, per germline. The CDR3 runs 12 residues.

The chain links TRBV7-9 to TRBJ1-1, with 8 bases matching TRBD1. J was trimmed by 2 bases and V by 1 base; bases with no gene match: 6. This CDR3 comprises 16 residues. Germline lookup yields CDR1 SEHNR and CDR2 FQNEAQ (reference sequence). The CDR3 is CASSLGAGGGNTEAFF. CDR3 DNA: TGTGCCAGCAGCTTAGGAGCAGGGGGCGGAAACACTGAAGCTTTCTTT.

This sequence joins TRBV6-6 and TRBJ2-2; 7 positions agree with TRBD1. Looked up from germline, CDR1 is MNHNY and CDR2 is SVGAGI (reference sequence). The CDR3 is made up of 16 amino acids. J gave up 1 base and V 0 bases, and 2 bases lay outside the gene matches. CDR3 sequence: CASSYSGTVNTGELFF. As DNA, the CDR3 is TGTGCCAGCAGTTACTCCGGGACAGTGAACACCGGGGAGCTGTTTTTT.

J is TRBJ2-1 and V is TRBV11-3; D gene unclear. This CDR3 has 11 residues. Germline assignment: CDR1 SGHNT and CDR2 YENEEA. V was clipped by 5 bases and J by 6 bases, with 5 bases between them. The CDR3 DNA reads TGTGCCAGCAGCCAATTCAATGAGCAGTTCTTC. Its protein product is CASSQFNEQFF.

The J gene is TRBJ2-5, the V gene TRBV27, with a weak D call TRBD1 (6 bases). Between the trimmed V and J ends, which lost 6 bases and 5 bases, there was a span of 16 bases. This CDR3 has 14 residues. Germline CDR1 is MNHEY and CDR2 is SMNVEV (reference sequence). The CDR3 region has the DNA TGTGCCAGCAGGGGCGACAGGTTAGGGGAGACCCAGTACTTC. Encoded protein: CASRGDRLGETQYF.